The sample holds many counts of the clone carrying this T cell receptor beta chain. Its antigen is not known. A read error may account for a junction end that differs from germline. The sample is drawn from a study of T-cell memory formation after mild COVID-19. As for the study in general: Largely donor-specific TCR clusters were found.

TCR alpha and TCR beta cDNA libraries carrying sample barcodes and UMIs were produced by 5'RACE using constant-segment primers. TCRdb used MiXCR to reprocess the 5' RACE reads, holding one entry per CDR3 protein. This table holds 80,000 to 130,000 distinct CDR3 sequences, approximately 12% found once. Germline CDR1 is LGHNA and CDR2 is YSLEER. This CDR3 is built from 16 residues. Overall study findings and caveats: CD4+ contracting clones lay mainly in CM and EM, CD8+ ones in EMRA. Later expanders leaned CD4+, whereas clones that contracted between day 15 and 85 were balanced CD4/CD8.

The chain uses TRBV4-3 and TRBJ2-4; D is perhaps TRBD2 (6 bases). The sample was PBMCs or a T cell subset sorted from them (not recorded which). This TCR came from a young man who had mild COVID-19 (a few samples of this study predate the infection). Cell type and time point are not known. CDR3 sequence (DNA): TGCGCCAGCAGCGAAGAAACTGGGGGGGCCAAAAACATTCAGTACTTC. This encodes CASSEETGGAKNIQYF.